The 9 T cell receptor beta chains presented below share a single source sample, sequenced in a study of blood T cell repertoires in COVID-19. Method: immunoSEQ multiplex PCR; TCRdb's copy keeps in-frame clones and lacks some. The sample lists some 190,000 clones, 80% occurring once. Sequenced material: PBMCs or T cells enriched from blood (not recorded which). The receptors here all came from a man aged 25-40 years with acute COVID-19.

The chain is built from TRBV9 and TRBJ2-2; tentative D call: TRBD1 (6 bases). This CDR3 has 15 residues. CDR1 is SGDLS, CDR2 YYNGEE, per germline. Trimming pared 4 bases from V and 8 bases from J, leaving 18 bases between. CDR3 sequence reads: CASSPRGTGLGELFF. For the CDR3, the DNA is TGTGCCAGCAGCCCACGTGGAACAGGGTTAGGGGAGCTGTTTTTT.

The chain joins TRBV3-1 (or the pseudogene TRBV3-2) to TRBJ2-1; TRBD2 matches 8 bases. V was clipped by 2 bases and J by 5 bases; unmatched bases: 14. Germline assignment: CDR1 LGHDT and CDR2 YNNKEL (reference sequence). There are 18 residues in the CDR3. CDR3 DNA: TGTGCCAGCAGCCAATCCAGGCCAGCGGGGGCCCTACACAATGAGCAGTTCTTC. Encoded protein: CASSQSRPAGALHNEQFF.

The CDR3 reads CASSGLVRGTEAFF. The CDR3 DNA reads TGTGCCAGCAGTGGATTGGTCCGGGGGACTGAAGCTTTCTTT. The chain combines TRBV2 with TRBJ1-1, with a possible D match to TRBD1 (5 bases). Germline V gene data show CDR1 as SNHLY and CDR2 as FYNNEI. The V and J ends lost 4 bases and 5 bases respectively, with 14 bases between them. CDR3 length: 14 amino acids.

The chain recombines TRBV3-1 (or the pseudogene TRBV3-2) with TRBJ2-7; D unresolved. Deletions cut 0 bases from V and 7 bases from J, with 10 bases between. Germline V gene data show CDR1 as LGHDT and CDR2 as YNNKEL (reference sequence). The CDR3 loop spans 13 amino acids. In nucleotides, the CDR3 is TGTGCCAGCAGCCAAGAAGTCCCCACTGAGCAGTACTTC. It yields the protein CASSQEVPTEQYF.

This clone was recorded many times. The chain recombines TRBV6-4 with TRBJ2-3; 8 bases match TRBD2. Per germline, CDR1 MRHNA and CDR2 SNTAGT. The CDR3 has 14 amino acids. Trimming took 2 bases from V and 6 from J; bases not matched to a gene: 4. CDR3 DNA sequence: TGTGCCAGCAGTGACGCCGGGGGGGCCGATACGCAGTATTTT. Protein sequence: CASSDAGGADTQYF.

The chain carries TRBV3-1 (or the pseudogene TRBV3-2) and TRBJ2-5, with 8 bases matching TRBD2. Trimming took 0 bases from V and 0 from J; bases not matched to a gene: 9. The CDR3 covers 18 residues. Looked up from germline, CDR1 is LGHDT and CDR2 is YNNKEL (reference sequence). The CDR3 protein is CASSQDRRSGGYQETQYF. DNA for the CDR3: TGTGCCAGCAGCCAAGATCGAAGAAGCGGGGGTTACCAAGAGACCCAGTACTTC.

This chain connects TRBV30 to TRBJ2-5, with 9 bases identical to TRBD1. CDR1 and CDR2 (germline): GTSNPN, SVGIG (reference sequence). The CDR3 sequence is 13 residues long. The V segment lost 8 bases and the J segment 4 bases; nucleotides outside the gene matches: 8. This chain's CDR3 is CAGKQGALETQYF. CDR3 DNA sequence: TGTGCCGGGAAACAGGGGGCTCTAGAGACCCAGTACTTC.

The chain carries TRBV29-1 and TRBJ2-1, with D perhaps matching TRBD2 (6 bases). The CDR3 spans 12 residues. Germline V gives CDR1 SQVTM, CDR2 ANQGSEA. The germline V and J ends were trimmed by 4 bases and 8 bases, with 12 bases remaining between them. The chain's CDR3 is CSVATSMYEQFF. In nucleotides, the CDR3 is TGCAGCGTTGCGACTAGTATGTATGAGCAGTTCTTC.

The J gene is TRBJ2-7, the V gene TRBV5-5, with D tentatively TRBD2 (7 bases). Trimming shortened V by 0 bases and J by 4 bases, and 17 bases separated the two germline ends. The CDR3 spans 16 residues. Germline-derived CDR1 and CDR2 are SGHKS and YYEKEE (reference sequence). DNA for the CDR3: TGTGCCAGCAGCTTGGAACAGGGACTAAAGGGGTACGAGCAGTACTTC. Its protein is CASSLEQGLKGYEQYF.